The clone carrying this TCR beta chain has just one count. This likely stems from a read error, as it lies one base from a far larger clone. Time point given: newly diagnosed GD, antithyroid drugs for less than 3 months. The TCR library was made from RNA extracted from PBMCs. The data derive from a study of regulatory T cells in long-lasting Graves disease. The authors built TCR beta libraries using iRepertoire HTBI primers and Arm-PCR of CDR3 regions. TCRdb re-analysed the multiplex PCR reads in MiXCR, keeping a single row per CDR3 protein. The sample includes around 230,000 distinct CDR3 sequences, approximately 16% of them seen just once. The starting material was peripheral blood mononuclear cells (PBMCs), obtained at new diagnosis, from a patient treated with antithyroid drugs. The sequence derives from a female donor with Graves disease.

CDR3 nucleotides: TGTGCCAGCAGCCAGCCGGGGGCGGGAAGCGAGCAGTACTTC. Translated, it gives CASSQPGAGSEQYF. The chain carries TRBV3-1 and TRBJ2-7, with D possibly called TRBD1 or TRBD2 (6 bases each). The V gene's germline CDR1 is LGHDT and CDR2 YNNKEL (reference sequence). This CDR3 region has 14 residues. Trimming removed 3 bases at V and 6 bases at J, with 15 bases between.